The subject of this entry is one T cell receptor beta chain. Its antigen is undetermined. Within the sample, other DNA sequences also encode this same CDR3. The data are from a study of chemoradiotherapy in HPV16-positive cancers. Study-level findings and limits: In HPV16-positive patients, HPV-responsive T-cell expansion tracked better recurrence-free survival. Non-HPV-specific T cells did not expand in tumors during treatment, whereas candidate HPV-specific clones and E7-related motifs did. HPV-specific T cells were functionally defined from only a couple of HPV16-positive patients.

Sequencing was performed with immunoSEQ multiplex PCR; in TCRdb, only in-frame clones are kept and a portion is missing. The sample shows about 25,000 clones, approximately 94% of them seen only once. Germline-derived CDR1 and CDR2 are MGHDK and SYGVNS. This CDR3 contains 12 residues. The germline V and J ends were trimmed by 3 bases and 4 bases, with 6 bases remaining between them. V is TRBV25-1 and J is TRBJ1-2; D call uncertain. This specimen was taken from a patient who underwent chemoradiotherapy. This receptor was identified in a human donor with HPV-associated anogenital cancer. CDR3 residues: CASSDGRYGYTF. Here the CDR3 DNA reads TGTGCCAGCAGTGATGGCCGCTATGGCTACACCTTC.